A selection of T cell receptor beta chains follows, all from one sample in a study of T cells after yellow fever vaccination. Using its own MiXCR run on the 5' RACE reads, TCRdb lists one record per CDR3 protein. The table includes about 580,000 distinct CDR3 sequences, roughly 17% detected once. The sequencing here drew on PBMCs, taken 4 to 5 days after the first yellow fever vaccination. These receptors all stem from a man younger than 35 who received the YFV17D yellow fever vaccine. The conserved cysteine and the conserved F or W are not part of the CDR3 here.

J gene: TRBJ2-3
V gene: TRBV29-1
CDR3 protein: SVGDSGLAGDTQY

J gene: TRBJ2-6
V gene: TRBV6-1
CDR3 protein: ASSDRSSGANVLT

J gene: TRBJ1-1
V gene: TRBV7-9
CDR3 protein: ASSSVVGAEAF

J gene: TRBJ2-1
V gene: TRBV29-1
CDR3 protein: SVGRGNYNEQF

J gene: TRBJ2-1
V gene: TRBV6-5
CDR3 protein: ASSYGRAGGTYNEQF

J gene: TRBJ2-3
V gene: TRBV4-1
CDR3 protein: ASSPPQGARDTQY

J gene: TRBJ2-4
V gene: TRBV7-2
CDR3 protein: ASSLDRENIQY

J gene: TRBJ2-3
V gene: TRBV4-2
CDR3 protein: ASSLSGGVLDTQY

J gene: TRBJ1-5
V gene: TRBV5-1
CDR3 protein: ARTGGNQPQH

J gene: TRBJ1-1
V gene: TRBV24-1
CDR3 protein: ATSDSPRNTEAF

J gene: TRBJ1-1
V gene: TRBV12-3/TRBV12-4
CDR3 protein: ASSLAQINTEAF

J gene: TRBJ2-3
V gene: TRBV20-1
CDR3 protein: SARKTRQGTSTDTQY

J gene: TRBJ2-3
V gene: TRBV5-1
CDR3 protein: ASMESTDTQY

J gene: TRBJ2-5
V gene: TRBV5-1
CDR3 protein: ASTGQGFQETQY

J gene: TRBJ2-1
V gene: TRBV4-1
CDR3 protein: ASSQDGLLDYEQF

J gene: TRBJ2-7
V gene: TRBV7-9
CDR3 protein: ASSQRQGAFYEQY

J gene: TRBJ1-2
V gene: TRBV4-1
CDR3 protein: ASSHSRSGGTNYGYT

J gene: TRBJ1-4
V gene: TRBV20-1
CDR3 protein: SAPEQGAREKLF

J gene: TRBJ2-1
V gene: TRBV6-1
CDR3 protein: ASKVGGSSYNEQF

J gene: TRBJ2-3
V gene: TRBV29-1
CDR3 protein: SPREYNTDTQY

J gene: TRBJ2-7
V gene: TRBV10-3
CDR3 protein: AISAPESYEQY

J gene: TRBJ2-7
V gene: TRBV12-3/TRBV12-4
CDR3 protein: ASSYTGGGYEQY

J gene: TRBJ2-2
V gene: TRBV15
CDR3 protein: ATSRDTGGYTGELF

J gene: TRBJ2-2
V gene: TRBV18
CDR3 protein: ASSPQGGRLF

J gene: TRBJ2-5
V gene: TRBV6-1
CDR3 protein: ASSEALNEETQY

J gene: TRBJ1-2
V gene: TRBV5-1
CDR3 protein: ASSSRADTTGGYT

J gene: TRBJ2-5
V gene: TRBV5-1
CDR3 protein: ASSLGTTQETQY

J gene: TRBJ1-1
V gene: TRBV5-1
CDR3 protein: ASSLDPGLSTEAF

J gene: TRBJ2-5
V gene: TRBV4-3
CDR3 protein: ASSQDSGPSETQY

J gene: TRBJ2-1
V gene: TRBV5-5
CDR3 protein: ASSVDGGRGEQF

J gene: TRBJ2-1
V gene: TRBV7-9
CDR3 protein: ASSLIPGSYNEQF

J gene: TRBJ2-7
V gene: TRBV4-1
CDR3 protein: ASSQAGQGYEQY

J gene: TRBJ2-1
V gene: TRBV9
CDR3 protein: ASSVAGVYNEQF

J gene: TRBJ2-1
V gene: TRBV5-1
CDR3 protein: ASSSGTGGPYNEQF

J gene: TRBJ2-1
V gene: TRBV27
CDR3 protein: ASRAGFGYNEQF

J gene: TRBJ2-1
V gene: TRBV6-5
CDR3 protein: ASRYGGAGNEQF

J gene: TRBJ2-3
V gene: TRBV6-5
CDR3 protein: ASSYTEGADTQY

J gene: TRBJ2-4
V gene: TRBV28
CDR3 protein: ASRIRLVARNIQY

J gene: TRBJ2-3
V gene: TRBV5-1
CDR3 protein: ASSRGLGVDTQY

J gene: TRBJ2-7
V gene: TRBV27
CDR3 protein: ASSLEGEGSYEQY

J gene: TRBJ1-4
V gene: TRBV5-1
CDR3 protein: ASRGTGGGGEKLF

J gene: TRBJ1-6
V gene: TRBV3-1
CDR3 protein: ASSPRTGRNSPLH

J gene: TRBJ1-5
V gene: TRBV30
CDR3 protein: AWSLFGNQPQH

J gene: TRBJ1-1
V gene: TRBV20-1
CDR3 protein: SARRNVGTEAF

J gene: TRBJ1-5
V gene: TRBV21-1
CDR3 protein: ASSSSREKYSNQPQH

J gene: TRBJ2-7
V gene: TRBV5-4
CDR3 protein: ASSLGLEVNEQY

J gene: TRBJ2-5
V gene: TRBV7-9
CDR3 protein: ASSPGVQGQETQY

J gene: TRBJ2-6
V gene: TRBV4-3
CDR3 protein: ASSQGPDSGANVLT

J gene: TRBJ1-5
V gene: TRBV5-5
CDR3 protein: ASSPKDRANQPQH

J gene: TRBJ1-5
V gene: TRBV6-1
CDR3 protein: ASSDTNTNQPQH

J gene: TRBJ1-2
V gene: TRBV12-3/TRBV12-4
CDR3 protein: ASSFNVRVGYGYT

J gene: TRBJ1-2
V gene: TRBV5-6
CDR3 protein: ASSLGDSAAGYT

J gene: TRBJ2-3
V gene: TRBV7-2
CDR3 protein: ASSYNSGGGTDTQY

J gene: TRBJ2-4
V gene: TRBV6-2/TRBV6-3
CDR3 protein: ASNTPGTVQNIQY

J gene: TRBJ2-1
V gene: TRBV11-2
CDR3 protein: ASSLRLDRGLSEQF

J gene: TRBJ2-4
V gene: TRBV6-1
CDR3 protein: ATTGGTLAKNIQY

J gene: TRBJ1-5
V gene: TRBV20-1
CDR3 protein: SAVRDRGLGEPQH

J gene: TRBJ1-2
V gene: TRBV9
CDR3 protein: ASSVDSRGYGYT